Each of the 9 T cell receptor beta chains below was sequenced from the same sample in a study of T cells in narcolepsy. Clones were read by immunoSEQ multiplex PCR, and TCRdb kept only the in-frame ones, dropping some. Of more than 7,500 clones listed, about 61% are singletons. The specimen sequenced was CD45RA- memory CD8+ T cells from PBMCs. The origin of the receptors is a human donor with narcolepsy.

This clone has only a few counts. Other DNA sequences of this sample code for an identical CDR3. The rearrangement links TRBV29-1 to TRBJ2-7; 11 bases fit TRBD1. Trimming cost V 7 bases and J 4 bases; bases outside gene matches: 6. The germline gives CDR1 SQVTM, CDR2 ANQGSEA. There are 13 residues in the CDR3. The CDR3 is CSGRDRGGYEQYF. CDR3 coding DNA: TGCAGCGGTCGGGACAGGGGGGGGTACGAGCAGTACTTC.

The rearrangement joins TRBV6-4 to TRBJ2-1; D might be TRBD1 or TRBD2, each matching 5 bases. The V and J ends lost 0 bases and 12 bases respectively, with 12 bases between them. The CDR3 is 13 residues long. Germline CDR1 and CDR2: MRHNA and SNTAGT. The CDR3 region is CASSDSGVRVQFF. As DNA, the CDR3 is TGTGCCAGCAGTGACTCGGGGGTGAGGGTGCAGTTCTTC.

This chain connects TRBV9 to TRBJ2-7, with 9 bases lining up with TRBD2. Trimming took 3 bases from V and 2 from J; bases not matched to a gene: 3. Germline CDR1 and CDR2: SGDLS and YYNGEE. This CDR3 has 14 amino acids. Written as DNA, the CDR3 is TGTGCCAGCAGCGGGGGACTAGCAACCTACGAGCAGTACTTC. Protein product: CASSGGLATYEQYF.

The V call is TRBV2, the J call TRBJ2-5; 7 bases match TRBD2. The CDR3 contains 13 residues. Germline CDR1 reads SNHLY; CDR2 reads FYNNEI. V lost 7 bases and J lost 5; bases outside the gene matches: 7. The CDR3 sequence is CASIPGEGETQYF. CDR3 DNA sequence: TGTGCCAGCATTCCCGGGGAGGGGGAGACCCAGTACTTC.

This clone has just a few counts. This chain joins TRBV11-2 and TRBJ1-1; D unclear. Germline loops: CDR1 SGHAT, CDR2 FQNNGV. V lost 1 base, J lost 6 bases, and 9 bases lay in between. CDR3 size: 13 residues. The CDR3 here is CASSLGFLAEAFF. CDR3 nucleotide sequence: TGTGCCAGCAGCTTAGGGTTTTTGGCTGAAGCTTTCTTT. The full variable domain, its missing parts supplied by reference TRBV11-2 and TRBJ1-1, is EAGVAQSPRYKIIEKRQSVAFWCNPISGHATLYWYQQILGQGPKLLIQFQNNGVVDDSQLPKDRFSAERLKGVDSTLKIQPAKLEDSAVYLCASSLGFLAEAFFGQGTRLTVV.

The chain joins TRBV11-1 to TRBJ2-7; TRBD1 matches at 7 bases. In germline, CDR1 is SGHAT, CDR2 FQDESV (reference sequence). The CDR3 has 14 residues. V lost 6 bases and J lost 8; bases outside the gene matches: 13. CDR3 sequence reads: CASSSTGNTKKQYF. In nucleotides, the CDR3 is TGTGCCAGCAGTTCGACAGGGAATACTAAAAAGCAGTACTTC. The complete variable domain, with remaining parts taken from reference TRBV11-1 and TRBJ2-7, reads EAEVAQSPRYKITEKSQAVAFWCDPISGHATLYWYRQILGQGPELLVQFQDESVVDDSQLPKDRFSAERLKGVDSTLKIQPAELGDSAMYLCASSSTGNTKKQYFGPGTRLTVT.

The CDR3 bases are TGCAGTGCTAGACAGGGTGGCTACACCTTC. It encodes CSARQGGYTF. The chain joins TRBV20-1 to TRBJ1-2; TRBD1 is a possible D gene (5 bases). Germline V gene lookup returns CDR1 DFQATT and CDR2 SNEGSKA (reference sequence). V lost 2 bases to trimming and J lost 7 bases, with 5 bases between them. The length of the CDR3 is 10 residues.

The chain carries TRBV5-4 and TRBJ1-1; 8 bases fit TRBD1. CDR3 length: 13 residues. The germline CDR1 and CDR2 sequences are SGHNT and YYREEE (reference sequence). J was trimmed by 3 bases and V by 3 bases; bases with no gene match: 1. The CDR3 DNA reads TGTGCCAGCAGCTACAGGGGGGACACTGAAGCTTTCTTT. Residues: CASSYRGDTEAFF. The entire variable domain, with the rest obtained from reference TRBV5-4 and TRBJ1-1, is as follows: ETGVTQSPTHLIKTRGQQVTLRCSSQSGHNTVSWYQQALGQGPQFIFQYYREEENGRGNFPPRFSGLQFPNYSSELNVNALELDDSALYLCASSYRGDTEAFFGQGTRLTVV.

The chain uses TRBV27 and TRBJ2-7; D is perhaps TRBD1 (5 bases). Trimming shortened V by 0 bases and J by 7 bases, and 13 bases separated the two germline ends. CDR3 length: 14 amino acids. Germline-derived CDR1 and CDR2 are MNHEY and SMNVEV (reference sequence). DNA for the CDR3: TGTGCCAGCAGTTTATCGGGGCCGCTTCGGGAGCAGTACTTC. Translation gives CASSLSGPLREQYF.